This T cell receptor beta chain was recorded in a study of T cells after yellow fever vaccination. TCRdb re-called the 5' RACE reads through MiXCR, storing one row per CDR3 protein. The data contain about 240,000 distinct CDR3 sequences, less than 9% of them seen just once; the ten biggest clones take up about 0.85%. V dropped 6 bases and J dropped 5; count of bases not matched to a gene: 12. Germline assignment: CDR1 DFQATT and CDR2 SNEGSKA (reference sequence). There are 15 residues in the CDR3. The chain uses TRBV20-1 and TRBJ2-7, with TRBD2 matching 11 bases. The TCR sequence derives from a man younger than 45 who received the YFV17D yellow fever vaccine. Material: CD4+ T cells sorted from PBMCs, obtained 15 days after the yellow fever booster vaccination. CDR3 nucleotide sequence: TGCAGTGCACCCAGACTAGCGGGGATTAGGAACGAGCAGTACTTC. Translated: CSAPRLAGIRNEQYF.